These T cell receptor beta chains were read from a single sample in a study of identical twins. TCRdb re-called the 5' RACE reads with MiXCR, one entry per CDR3 protein. The sample consists of around 550,000 distinct CDR3 sequences, about 15% of them appearing once. These data were also filed under a second study, of yellow fever vaccine responses in identical twins.

Input material: CD4+ T cells sorted from blood. All receptors come from a woman under 30 in good health. Each CDR3 is given with its conserved first and last residue. The D gene is left open where the match is weak. Rows may omit the clone size; those that give it use once, few, many or a size class.

CASSSPLLTGVDYGYTF | TGCGCCAGCAGCTCACCACTTTTGACAGGGGTGGACTATGGCTACACCTTC | TRBJ1-2 | TRBD1 | TRBV4-1 | - | 17
CSARGLGYEQFF | TGCAGTGCTAGAGGGCTGGGCTATGAGCAGTTCTTC | TRBJ2-1 | - | TRBV20-1 | few | 12
CAIREGQPQNTEAFF | TGTGCCATCAGGGAGGGACAGCCTCAGAACACTGAAGCTTTCTTT | TRBJ1-1 | TRBD1 | TRBV10-3 | - | 15
CATSRISGFGLSEQFF | TGTGCCACCAGCAGGATTTCAGGGTTCGGCTTAAGTGAGCAGTTCTTC | TRBJ2-1 | - | TRBV15 | few | 16
CASSRLLNTEAFF | TGTGCCAGCAGCCGTCTATTGAACACTGAAGCTTTCTTT | TRBJ1-1 | - | TRBV7-3 | - | 13
CSVDITVDTQYF | TGCAGCGTTGACATAACGGTAGATACGCAGTATTTT | TRBJ2-3 | - | TRBV29-1 | - | 12
CATSGTSGFYNEQFF | TGTGCCACCAGTGGTACTAGCGGATTCTACAATGAGCAGTTCTTC | TRBJ2-1 | TRBD2 | TRBV24-1 | few | 15
CASSFGTSVGEQYF | TGTGCCAGCAGCTTCGGGACTAGCGTGGGCGAGCAGTACTTC | TRBJ2-7 | TRBD2 | TRBV7-8 | - | 14
CASSEVGEGGTEAFF | TGTGCCAGCAGCGAGGTAGGGGAAGGAGGGACTGAAGCTTTCTTT | TRBJ1-1 | - | TRBV4-2 | - | 15
CASQISGGETQYF | TGTGCCAGCCAGATTAGCGGGGGAGAGACCCAGTACTTC | TRBJ2-5 | TRBD2 | TRBV12-3/TRBV12-4 | few | 13
CSGGGLVGGEQFF | TGCAGTGGGGGGGGACTAGTGGGAGGGGAGCAGTTCTTC | TRBJ2-1 | TRBD2 | TRBV20-1 | many | 13
CASSQTTGGNQPQHF | TGTGCCAGCAGCCAGACGACAGGGGGAAATCAGCCCCAGCATTTT | TRBJ1-5 | TRBD1 | TRBV7-9 | - | 15
CSFLSYNEQFF | TGCAGCTTCCTCTCCTACAATGAGCAGTTCTTC | TRBJ2-1 | - | TRBV29-1 | few | 11
CASSLGAGGNTIYF | TGTGCCAGCAGTTTAGGGGCGGGTGGAAACACCATATATTTT | TRBJ1-3 | - | TRBV12-3/TRBV12-4 | many | 14
CASSLQGGRTEAFF | TGTGCCAGCAGTCTACAGGGAGGTCGCACTGAAGCTTTCTTT | TRBJ1-1 | - | TRBV12-3/TRBV12-4 | many | 14
CASSSDTYEQYF | TGTGCCAGCAGTTCGGACACCTACGAGCAGTACTTC | TRBJ2-7 | - | TRBV7-2 | many | 12
CASSPRGGMTDTQYF | TGTGCCAGCAGCCCTCGGGGGGGCATGACAGATACGCAGTATTTT | TRBJ2-3 | TRBD2 | TRBV7-2 | - | 15
CASSQGIAGGGNEQFF | TGCGCCAGCAGCCAAGGAATAGCGGGGGGAGGTAATGAGCAGTTCTTC | TRBJ2-1 | TRBD2 | TRBV4-1 | few | 16
CASSPPGAKNIQYF | TGTGCCAGCAGCCCCCCGGGGGCAAAAAACATTCAGTACTTC | TRBJ2-4 | - | TRBV12-3/TRBV12-4 | many | 14
CASSVFPSGDDTQYF | TGTGCCAGCAGTGTTTTTCCTAGCGGGGACGATACGCAGTATTTT | TRBJ2-3 | TRBD2 | TRBV2 | few | 15
CASSLSPGQGSDTQYF | TGCGCCAGCAGCTTGTCCCCGGGACAGGGGTCAGATACGCAGTATTTT | TRBJ2-3 | TRBD1 | TRBV5-1 | few | 16
CASSYGGEKGYTF | TGTGCCAGCAGTTACGGTGGAGAAAAGGGCTACACCTTC | TRBJ1-2 | - | TRBV6-5 | - | 13
CASSLSLVVWGTGELFF | TGTGCCAGCAGCTTAAGTCTGGTGGTGTGGGGCACCGGGGAGCTGTTTTTT | TRBJ2-2 | - | TRBV11-2 | - | 17
CASSRGQPEETQYF | TGCGCCAGCAGCCGGGGACAGCCAGAAGAGACCCAGTACTTC | TRBJ2-5 | TRBD1 | TRBV5-1 | - | 14
CSVSPLAGTYNEQFF | TGCAGCGTTTCTCCCCTAGCGGGTACCTACAATGAGCAGTTCTTC | TRBJ2-1 | TRBD2 | TRBV29-1 | - | 15
CASSFRPVETQYF | TGTGCCAGCAGCTTTCGCCCGGTTGAGACCCAGTACTTC | TRBJ2-5 | - | TRBV11-2 | - | 13
CASSFGTAVEKLFF | TGTGCCAGCAGCTTCGGGACCGCGGTAGAAAAACTGTTTTTT | TRBJ1-4 | - | TRBV7-9 | few | 14
CAIRSGGSDGELFF | TGTGCCATCAGAAGCGGGGGAAGTGACGGGGAGCTGTTTTTT | TRBJ2-2 | TRBD2 | TRBV10-3 | - | 14